The clone carrying this T cell receptor (beta chain) has ten or more counts. Trimming removed 3 bases from V and 0 bases from J; junction bases left unmatched: 10. CDR3 length: 17 residues. Germline V gene lookup returns CDR1 MDHEN and CDR2 SYDVKM. Time point in this sample: newly diagnosed GD, antithyroid drugs for less than 3 months. PBMC-derived RNA was used for the TCR library. These data belong to a study of regulatory T cells in long-lasting Graves disease. Through Arm-PCR of CDR3 regions and iRepertoire HTBI primers, TCR beta libraries were built. TCRdb itself ran the multiplex PCR reads through MiXCR, one entry per CDR3 protein. The data hold 300,000 to 400,000 distinct CDR3 sequences, with 15% to 20% observed a single time.

The clonotype was recovered from a female donor with Graves disease. This sample comprised peripheral blood mononuclear cells (PBMCs), obtained at new diagnosis, from a patient treated with antithyroid drugs. J is TRBJ2-7 and V is TRBV28; 8 bases match TRBD1. The CDR3 reads CASSLQIRDRSSYEQYF. CDR3 DNA sequence: TGTGCCAGCAGTTTGCAAATCCGGGACAGGAGCTCCTACGAGCAGTACTTC.